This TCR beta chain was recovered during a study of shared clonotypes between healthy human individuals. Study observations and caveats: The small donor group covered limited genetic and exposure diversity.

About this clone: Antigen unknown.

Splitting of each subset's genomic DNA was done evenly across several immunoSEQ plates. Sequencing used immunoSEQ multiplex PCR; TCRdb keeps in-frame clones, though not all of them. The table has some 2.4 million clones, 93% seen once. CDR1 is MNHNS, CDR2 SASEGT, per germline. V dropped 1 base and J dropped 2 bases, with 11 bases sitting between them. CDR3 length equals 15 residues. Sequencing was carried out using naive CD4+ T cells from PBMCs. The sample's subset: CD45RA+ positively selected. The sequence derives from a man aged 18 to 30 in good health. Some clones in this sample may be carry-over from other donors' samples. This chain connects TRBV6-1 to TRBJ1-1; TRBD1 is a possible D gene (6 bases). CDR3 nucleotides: TGTGCCAGCAGTGAAGGGACAGCGCCCAACACTGAAGCTTTCTTT. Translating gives CASSEGTAPNTEAFF.